This T cell receptor beta chain originates from a study of cytomegalovirus exposure and HLA in healthy donors. For this clone: Its antigen is not known.

J lost 4 bases, V lost 6 bases, and 17 bases had no gene match. The CDR3 is 18 residues long. The germline V gene has CDR1 MDHEN and CDR2 SYDVKM. PCR was performed using 60 Vbeta and 13 Jbeta primers. TCRdb keeps only in-frame clones here, not all; method: immunoSEQ multiplex PCR. This sample carries 170,000 or so clones, approximately 84% of them seen once, and the ten largest clones take around 3.1%. Study-wide findings and caveats: Later analysis demonstrated an association between a missense DCLRE1C variant and TCR beta V- and J-gene trimming.

This receptor was obtained from a woman aged 45 to 65 in good health and CMV-seropositive. V usage is TRBV28 and J usage is TRBJ1-2; TRBD1 agrees at 10 bases. The sample consisted of PBMCs. The CDR3 region is CASSAYPRGQGKTYGYTF. Written as DNA, the CDR3 is TGTGCCAGCAGCGCTTACCCCCGGGGACAGGGGAAAACCTATGGCTACACCTTC.